This entry is about one T cell receptor beta chain. Random hexamers were used to reverse transcribe 0.5 to 1 ug of RNA. MiXCR was run by TCRdb on the immunoSEQ multiplex PCR reads, yielding one entry per CDR3 protein. This sample has nearly 110,000 distinct CDR3 sequences, with around 94% found just once. The data stem from a study of CD8 T cells in Susac syndrome. The germline gives CDR1 MNHEY, CDR2 SMNVEV (reference sequence). The V end lost 7 bases, the J end lost 0 bases, and 13 bases lay between the germline ends. There are 16 residues in the CDR3. This TCR came from a human donor with Susac syndrome. V and J are TRBV27 and TRBJ2-6; D not resolved. The sample taken for sequencing was CD8+ T cells from PBMCs. This CDR3 reads CASKSGGPSGANVLTF. The CDR3 DNA follows: TGTGCCAGCAAGTCCGGCGGACCCTCTGGGGCCAACGTCCTGACTTTC.